This TCR beta chain was identified during a study of cytomegalovirus exposure and HLA in healthy donors. For the study at large: A subsequent analysis reported that the 120 validation repertoires were produced on the same platform that had also been used for the 600 to 800 first-cohort repertoires. Study findings and constraints: Researchers counted 164 TCR beta chains as cytomegalovirus-associated.

The repertoire was sequenced with immunoSEQ multiplex PCR; TCRdb's copy has only in-frame clones and lacks some. The repertoire includes 90,000 to 130,000 clones, 95% of them detected once, and around 0.65% sits in the top ten. Concerning this clone: What it binds is unknown.

The clonotype was recovered from a woman in her late teens or twenties in good health and CMV-seronegative. Sequencing input: PBMCs.

CDR3 protein: CAWGMGTGAYEQYF. CDR3 DNA sequence: TGTGCCTGGGGAATGGGTACAGGGGCCTACGAGCAGTACTTC. V and J are TRBV30 and TRBJ2-7; 7 positions agree with TRBD1. The CDR3 has 14 amino acids. The germline gives CDR1 GTSNPN, CDR2 SVGIG (reference sequence). Trimming at V came to 5 bases and at J to 2 bases, leaving 9 bases not matched to a gene.